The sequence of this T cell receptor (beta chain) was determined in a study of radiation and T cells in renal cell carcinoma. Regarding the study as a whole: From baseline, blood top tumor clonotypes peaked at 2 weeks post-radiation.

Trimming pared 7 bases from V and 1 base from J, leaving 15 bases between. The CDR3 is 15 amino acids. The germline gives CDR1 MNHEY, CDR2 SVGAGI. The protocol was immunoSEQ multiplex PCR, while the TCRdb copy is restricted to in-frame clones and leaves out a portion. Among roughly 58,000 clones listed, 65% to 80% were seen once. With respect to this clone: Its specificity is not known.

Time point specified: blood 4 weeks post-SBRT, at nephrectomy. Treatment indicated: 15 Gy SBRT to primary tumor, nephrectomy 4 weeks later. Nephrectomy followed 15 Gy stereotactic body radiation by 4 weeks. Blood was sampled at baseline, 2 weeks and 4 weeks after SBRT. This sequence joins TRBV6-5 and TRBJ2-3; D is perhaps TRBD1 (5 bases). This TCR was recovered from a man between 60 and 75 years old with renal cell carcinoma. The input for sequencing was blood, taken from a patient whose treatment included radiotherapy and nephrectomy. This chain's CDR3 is CASNSRVGGTDTQYF. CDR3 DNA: TGTGCCAGCAATTCCAGGGTAGGTGGCACAGATACGCAGTATTTT.